These T cell receptor beta chains were read from a single sample in a study of long-term antiretroviral therapy in people with HIV. The assay was immunoSEQ multiplex PCR, and TCRdb's table has in-frame clones only and misses some. This table has fewer than 45,000 clones, 75% to 85% appearing once. The sequenced sample was unsorted PBMCs, obtained 3.4 years after starting antiretroviral therapy. The receptor source for this set is a young man with HIV. Each CDR3 is given without its conserved first and last residue. Fields, in order: V gene, J gene, CDR3 protein.

TRBV6-1	TRBJ2-2	ASSEALRGAGELF
TRBV6-5	TRBJ1-1	ASSTGNTEAF
TRBV27	TRBJ2-7	ASKLRPEDLYEQY
TRBV6-5	TRBJ2-2	ASRDGTGELF
TRBV14	TRBJ1-1	ASSQDWTTGTEAF
TRBV9	TRBJ2-3	ASSTSRGTDTQY
TRBV15	TRBJ2-1	ATSRVDGFFNEQF
TRBV30	TRBJ2-5	AWSTRAGETQY
TRBV15	TRBJ2-4	ATSGMGGMGNIQY
TRBV7-8	TRBJ2-5	ASSLVRTRDETQY
TRBV5-4	TRBJ2-7	ASSLDSTRQY
TRBV10-3	TRBJ1-2	AIGTGNGYT
TRBV10-3	TRBJ1-2	AISDGNSYGYT
TRBV5-4	TRBJ2-3	ASSLASGSMPTDTQY
TRBV28	TRBJ2-1	ASTTTDSYNEQF
TRBV10-3	TRBJ1-2	AISESIGQGAHGYT
TRBV11-1	TRBJ2-3	ASKATGTVSTDTQY
TRBV7-8	TRBJ2-1	ASSLAGQSSYNEQF
TRBV19	TRBJ1-2	ASSLGRSPGNYGYT
TRBV6-5	TRBJ2-7	ASTLLAGGSYEQY
TRBV6-5	TRBJ2-6	ASRPPGANVLT
TRBV14	TRBJ1-5	ARFQDNQPQH
TRBV4-3	TRBJ1-2	ASSQEARVGLDT
TRBV28	TRBJ2-7	ASRARDIYEQY
TRBV28	TRBJ1-5	ASTPIHNQPQH
TRBV5-6	TRBJ2-5	ASSLEAGVVSQETQY
TRBV6-6	TRBJ2-7	ASGGGLLKGEQY
TRBV28	TRBJ2-3	ASSPGTGSTDTQY
TRBV6-5	TRBJ2-7	ASRHGTGAYEQY
TRBV30	TRBJ2-7	AWRPTGGMY
TRBV28	TRBJ2-1	ASSLWLFNEQF
TRBV7-3	TRBJ2-7	ASRILTTSGKCGEQY
TRBV11-2	TRBJ2-3	ASSWRSQSQY
TRBV5-1	TRBJ2-5	ASSLTSGGGQETQY
TRBV14	TRBJ1-2	ASSPGRGPSYGYT
TRBV7-9	TRBJ1-1	ASSTGGEAF
TRBV19	TRBJ1-2	ASSDRNYGYT
TRBV19	TRBJ2-7	ASSKFGETHEQY
TRBV18	TRBJ1-2	ASSPGGIDYGYT
TRBV6-5	TRBJ2-5	ASTGEETQY
TRBV7-2	TRBJ2-2	ASSAGTGGALPGELF